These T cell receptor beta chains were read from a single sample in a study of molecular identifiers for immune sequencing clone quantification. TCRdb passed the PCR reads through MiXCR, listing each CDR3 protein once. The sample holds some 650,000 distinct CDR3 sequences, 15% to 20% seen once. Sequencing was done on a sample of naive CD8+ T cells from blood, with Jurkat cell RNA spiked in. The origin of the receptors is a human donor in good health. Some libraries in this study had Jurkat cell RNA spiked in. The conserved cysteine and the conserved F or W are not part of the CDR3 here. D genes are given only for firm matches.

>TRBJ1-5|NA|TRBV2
ASRKEELLNQPQH
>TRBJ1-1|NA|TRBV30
AWSVHMNTEAF
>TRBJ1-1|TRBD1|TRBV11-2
ASSLWDRDTEAF
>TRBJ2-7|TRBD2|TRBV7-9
ASSSGLADSYEQY
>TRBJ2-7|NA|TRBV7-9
VSSFGGNTYEQY
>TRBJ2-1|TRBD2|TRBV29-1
SVGGGSWYNEQF
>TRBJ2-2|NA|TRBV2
ATRWAANTGELF
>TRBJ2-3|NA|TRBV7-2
ASSFGGGPDTQY
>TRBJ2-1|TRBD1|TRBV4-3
ASSDSYQGDGYEQF
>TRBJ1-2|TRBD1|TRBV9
ASSGTGDYGYT
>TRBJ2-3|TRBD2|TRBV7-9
ASSPTSGRYTDTQY
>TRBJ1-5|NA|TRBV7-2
ASSSEINSNQPQH
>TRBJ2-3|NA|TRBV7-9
ASSFSDRYTDTQY
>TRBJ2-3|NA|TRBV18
ASSPVSGAGDTQY
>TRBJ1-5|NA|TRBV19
ASSMTGWSFQPQH
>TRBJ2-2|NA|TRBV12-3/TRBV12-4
ASSFHDTGELF
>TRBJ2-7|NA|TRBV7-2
ASSLRYLSSYEQY
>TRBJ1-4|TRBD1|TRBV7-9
ASSLPAQGTNEKLF
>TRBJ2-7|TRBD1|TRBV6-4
ASSDGQAPYEQY
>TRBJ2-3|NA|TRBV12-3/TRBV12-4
ASSDDLTDTQY
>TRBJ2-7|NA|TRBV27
ASSLSFGGEQY
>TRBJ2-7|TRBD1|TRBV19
ASSPGQGSSYGQY
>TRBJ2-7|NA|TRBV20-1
SANALTYELY
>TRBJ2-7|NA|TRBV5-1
ASSLDILYEQY
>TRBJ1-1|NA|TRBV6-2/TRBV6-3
ASNSVFEDTEAF
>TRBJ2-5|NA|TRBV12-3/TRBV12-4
ASSFRQGPETQY
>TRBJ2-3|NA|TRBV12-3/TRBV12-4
ASSRGADTDTQY
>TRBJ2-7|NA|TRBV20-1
SVRDLGGASYEQY
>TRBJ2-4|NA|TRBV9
ASSSPGAGAKNIQY
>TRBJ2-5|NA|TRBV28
ASKSLRDIETQY
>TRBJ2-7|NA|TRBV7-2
ASSPYSSYEQY
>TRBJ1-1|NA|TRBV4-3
ASSQDRMNTEAS
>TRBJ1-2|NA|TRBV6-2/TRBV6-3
ASSYSWKGRGYT
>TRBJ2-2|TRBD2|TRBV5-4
ASSSPSGLAGSGELF
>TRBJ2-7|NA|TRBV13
ASRLDGTYEQY
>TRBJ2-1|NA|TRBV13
ASSPSPEYYNEQF
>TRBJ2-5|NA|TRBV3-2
ASSQRGRETQY
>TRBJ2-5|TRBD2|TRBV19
ASRPLAEETQY
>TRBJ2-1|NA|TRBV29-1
SVDGLAPSSYNEQF
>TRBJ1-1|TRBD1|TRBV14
ASSQYRGLHPNTEAF
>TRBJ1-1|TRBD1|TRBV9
ASGQGARDTEAF
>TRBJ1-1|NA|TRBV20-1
SASRGGRGENTEAF
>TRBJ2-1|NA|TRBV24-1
ATRGTGGEQF
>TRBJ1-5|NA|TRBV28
ASSSPKQPQH
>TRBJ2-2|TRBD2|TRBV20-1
SARDLRPSGRRGTGELF
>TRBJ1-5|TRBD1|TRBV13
ASSLGLTGGGQPQH
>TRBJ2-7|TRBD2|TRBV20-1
SARVYGTNPYEQY
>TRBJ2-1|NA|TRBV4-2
ASSQTPGPSYNEQF
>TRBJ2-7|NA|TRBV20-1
SARDVSTAIYEQY
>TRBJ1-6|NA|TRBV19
ASTDIHNSPLH
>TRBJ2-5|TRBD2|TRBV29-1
SGRTRGQETQY
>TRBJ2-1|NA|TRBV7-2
ASSLGDSLLL
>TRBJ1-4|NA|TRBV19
ASSAGGLATNEKLF
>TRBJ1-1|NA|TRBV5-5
ASSLWAGAVNEAF
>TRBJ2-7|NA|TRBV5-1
ASSLETAFYEQY
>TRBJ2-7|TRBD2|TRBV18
ASSPPVGRAGYEQY
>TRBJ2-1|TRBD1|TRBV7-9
ASTHLGTGDYNEQF
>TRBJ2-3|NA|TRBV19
ASSHDGTWGDTQY